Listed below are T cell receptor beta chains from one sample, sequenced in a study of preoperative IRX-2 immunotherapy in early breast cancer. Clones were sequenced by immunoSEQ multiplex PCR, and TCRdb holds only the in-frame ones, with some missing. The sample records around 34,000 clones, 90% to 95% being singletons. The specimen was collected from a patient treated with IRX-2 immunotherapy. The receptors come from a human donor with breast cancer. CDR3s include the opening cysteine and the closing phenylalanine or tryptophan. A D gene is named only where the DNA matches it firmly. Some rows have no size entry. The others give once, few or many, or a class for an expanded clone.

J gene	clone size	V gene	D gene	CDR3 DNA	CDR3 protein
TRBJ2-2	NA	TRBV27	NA	TGTGCCAGCAGTCGTTACACCGGGGAGCTGTTTTTT	CASSRYTGELFF
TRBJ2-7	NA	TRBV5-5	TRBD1	TGTGCCAGCAGCTCCCCTCTGGGACAGGACGAGCAGTACTTC	CASSSPLGQDEQYF
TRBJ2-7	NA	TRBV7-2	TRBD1	TGTGCCAGCAGCCCAGGGGGGACAGGGGCCTCCTACGAGCAGTACTTC	CASSPGGTGASYEQYF
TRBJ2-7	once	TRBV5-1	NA	TGCGCCAGCAGCGCCAGGGGTAACACCTACGAGCAGTACTTC	CASSARGNTYEQYF
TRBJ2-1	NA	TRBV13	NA	TGTGCCAGCAGCTTAGGCCCTCGGGGGGCCGGTGTTCTCTTC	CASSLGPRGAGVLF
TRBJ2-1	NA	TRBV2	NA	TGTGCCAGCAGTATCTGGACTGAAAATGAGCAGTTCTTC	CASSIWTENEQFF
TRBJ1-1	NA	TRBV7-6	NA	TGTGCCAGCAGCTTTCCCGGAAGGACTGAAGCTTTCTTT	CASSFPGRTEAFF
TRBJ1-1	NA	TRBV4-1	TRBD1	TGCGCCAGCAGCCAGTGGGTAGGACAGGGAATAGCTTTCTTT	CASSQWVGQGIAFF
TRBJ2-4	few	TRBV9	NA	TGTGCCAGCAGCGTAGCTGAGGGGAGCCTTCTAGCCAAAAACATTCAGTACTTC	CASSVAEGSLLAKNIQYF
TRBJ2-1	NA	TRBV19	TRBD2	TGTGCCAGTAGTCGACTAGCGGGAGGCAATGAGCAGTTCTTC	CASSRLAGGNEQFF
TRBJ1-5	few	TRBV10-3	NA	TGTGCCTCCCAGGCCAGGGACACCAATCAGCCCCAGCATTTT	CASQARDTNQPQHF
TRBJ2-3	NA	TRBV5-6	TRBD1	TGTGCCAGCAGCTCTAAGTTTGGGACAGGGGATAGCGATACGCAGTATTTT	CASSSKFGTGDSDTQYF
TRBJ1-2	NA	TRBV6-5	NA	TGTGCCAGCACCACCACAGCAGGGGCAAACTATGGCTACACCTTC	CASTTTAGANYGYTF
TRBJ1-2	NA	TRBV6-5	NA	TGTGCCAGCACCCCCGGGACTTCCTATGGCTACACCTTC	CASTPGTSYGYTF
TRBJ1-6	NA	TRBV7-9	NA	TGTGCCAGCAGCTTAGCGAGGGTCAGTAATTCACCCCTCCACTTT	CASSLARVSNSPLHF
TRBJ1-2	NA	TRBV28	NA	TGTGCCAGCAGTTTATATGGGGAGGGGAGAGGCTATGGCTACACCTTC	CASSLYGEGRGYGYTF
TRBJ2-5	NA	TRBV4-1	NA	TGCGCCAGCAGCCAAGATCGAGGGATCCCAGAGACCCAGTACTTC	CASSQDRGIPETQYF
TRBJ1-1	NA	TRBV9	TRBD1	TGTGCCAGCAGCGGCCGGGACAGGGGGCATAGTGAAGCTTTCTTT	CASSGRDRGHSEAFF
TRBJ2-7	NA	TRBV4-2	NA	TGTGCCAGCAGCCAAGGGGGGGCGCATCCGTACTTC	CASSQGGAHPYF
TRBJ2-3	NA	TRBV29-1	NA	TGCAGCGTCCTGCTACTTGGGAGGAACACAGATACGCAGTATTTT	CSVLLLGRNTDTQYF
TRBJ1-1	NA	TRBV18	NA	TGTGCCAGCACTTTTAACACTGAAGCTTTCTTT	CASTFNTEAFF
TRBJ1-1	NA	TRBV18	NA	TGTGCCAGCTCACCAGGGATGAACACTGAAGCTTTCTTT	CASSPGMNTEAFF
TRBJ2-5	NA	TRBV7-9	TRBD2	TGTGCCAGCAGCTTCGCTAGCGGGAGCCCAGGGGATGAGACCCAGTACTTC	CASSFASGSPGDETQYF
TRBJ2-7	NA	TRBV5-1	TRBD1	TGCGCCAGCAGCTTGGCCGAACAGGGGGCTGAGCAGTACTTC	CASSLAEQGAEQYF
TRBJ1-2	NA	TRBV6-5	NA	TGTGCCAGCAGTTACGGCTGGGTTGGTGGCTACACCTTC	CASSYGWVGGYTF
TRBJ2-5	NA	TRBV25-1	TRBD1	TGTGCCAGCAGTCCTGACAGGGGGTGGGAGACCCAGTACTTC	CASSPDRGWETQYF
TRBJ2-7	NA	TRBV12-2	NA	TGTGCACGTCACAGAACCTACGAGCAGTACTTC	CARHRTYEQYF
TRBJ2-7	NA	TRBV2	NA	TGTGCCAGCAGCACCGACAGATACGAGCAGTACTTC	CASSTDRYEQYF
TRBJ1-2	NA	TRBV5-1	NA	TGCGCCAGCAGCTTAGGTGACAGCGTACATGGCTACACCTTC	CASSLGDSVHGYTF
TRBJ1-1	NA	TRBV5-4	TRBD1	TGTGCCAGCAGCTCCGGTGGGGGACAGCCCATGAACACTGAAGCTTTCTTT	CASSSGGGQPMNTEAFF
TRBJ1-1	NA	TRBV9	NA	TGTGCCAGCAGCGTAGGGCGGACAGCGAACACTGAAGCTTTCTTT	CASSVGRTANTEAFF